The sequence of this TCR beta chain was determined in a study of T cell repertoires in cytomegalovirus infection. In its sample, this clonotype was seen a few times. V was cut by 3 bases and J by 9 bases, with 12 bases left in between. The CDR3 runs 14 residues. From the reads, TCRdb called clonotypes with MiXCR, one entry per CDR3 protein. The sample has roughly 300,000 distinct CDR3 sequences; roughly 23% are singletons. The receptor was isolated from a human donor in good health (CMV status not recorded). Some clones in this sample may be carry-over from other donors' samples. The specimen was PBMCs. The rearrangement links TRBV12-3 or TRBV12-4 to TRBJ1-6; D is unresolved. DNA for the CDR3: TGTGCCAGCAGTTTTGGTGACGCAGGTTCACCCCTCCACTTT. This encodes CASSFGDAGSPLHF.